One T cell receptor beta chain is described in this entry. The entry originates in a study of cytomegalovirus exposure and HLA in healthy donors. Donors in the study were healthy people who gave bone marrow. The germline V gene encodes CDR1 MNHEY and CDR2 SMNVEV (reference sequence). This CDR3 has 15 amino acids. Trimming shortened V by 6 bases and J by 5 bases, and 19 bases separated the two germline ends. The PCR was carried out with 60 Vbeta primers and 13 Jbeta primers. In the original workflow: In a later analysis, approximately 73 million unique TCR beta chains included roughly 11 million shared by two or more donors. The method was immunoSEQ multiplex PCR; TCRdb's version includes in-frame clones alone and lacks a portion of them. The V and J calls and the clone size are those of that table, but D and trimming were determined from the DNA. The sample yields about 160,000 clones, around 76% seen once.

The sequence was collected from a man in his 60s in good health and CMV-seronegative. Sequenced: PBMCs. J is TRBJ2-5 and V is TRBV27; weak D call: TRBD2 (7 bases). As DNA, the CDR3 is TGTGCCAGCAGCAACTATGGGGGGGCCCGTGAGACCCAGTACTTC. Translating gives CASSNYGGARETQYF.